The present entry profiles one T cell receptor (beta chain) with its context. The junction and the germline gene differ at one end; a read error may be behind it. cDNA libraries of TCR beta carried unique molecular identifiers. MiXCR, applied by TCRdb to the PCR reads, yields one record per CDR3 protein. The repertoire holds just over 250,000 distinct CDR3 sequences, with less than 40% as singletons. The data were taken from a study of post-analysis software for immune sequencing data. The sample taken for sequencing was blood. The clonotype originates from a girl aged 10-17 years with multiple sclerosis.

CDR3 sequence: CAGSLGRSTDTQYF. For the CDR3, the DNA is TGTGCCGGCAGCCTGGGACGGAGCACAGATACGCAGTATTTT. The rearrangement uses TRBV3-1 and TRBJ2-3; D is tentatively TRBD1 or TRBD2 (5 bases each). Germline V lookup: CDR1 LGHDT, CDR2 YNNKEL (reference sequence). This CDR3 region has 14 residues.